A single sample is the source of the 15 T cell receptor beta chains below, sequenced in a study of human thymus T cells. Sequencing used immunoSEQ multiplex PCR; TCRdb keeps in-frame clones, though not all of them. The table records tens of thousands of clones, around 94% of them present only once. The sample consisted of blood. These receptors were taken from a boy younger than two with a congenital heart defect but otherwise immunologically healthy.

This clone was seen a single time. This chain joins TRBV6-5 and TRBJ2-3; D is unclear. Germline V gene data show CDR1 as MNHEY and CDR2 as SVGAGI. The CDR3 consists of 15 residues. V gave up 2 bases and J gave up 1 base, with 10 bases separating them. CDR3 loop: CASSYEAARTDTQYF. CDR3 DNA: TGTGCCAGCAGTTACGAGGCGGCCCGCACAGATACGCAGTATTTT.

The chain carries TRBV4-2 and TRBJ2-2; perhaps TRBD2 as D (5 bases). The CDR3 is 13 amino acids. Trimming stripped 5 bases from V and 4 bases from J, with 8 bases between. Germline V lookup: CDR1 LGHNA, CDR2 YNFKEQ. Here the CDR3 DNA reads TGTGCCAGCAGCTTAGCGAGCACCGGGGAGCTGTTTTTT. Its translation is CASSLASTGELFF.

The rearrangement uses TRBV7-9 and TRBJ2-1, with a tentative D call TRBD2 (5 bases). Germline V gene sequence: CDR1 SEHNR, CDR2 FQNEAQ (reference sequence). Trimming pared 1 base from V and 9 bases from J, leaving 10 bases between. The CDR3 is made up of 13 amino acids. The DNA of the CDR3 is TGTGCCAGCAGCTTAGTGACGGACTTTGAGCAGTTCTTC. Translation gives CASSLVTDFEQFF.

The chain employs TRBV6-5 and TRBJ1-2; weak D call: TRBD1 (5 bases). Trimming took off 6 bases at V and 3 bases at J, with 14 bases between the two ends. This CDR3 has 14 amino acids. Germline-derived CDR1 and CDR2 are MNHEY and SVGAGI. DNA of the CDR3: TGTGCCAGCAGGCCGGGACGGTTGTACTATGGCTACACCTTC. Encoded protein: CASRPGRLYYGYTF.

The rearrangement uses TRBV25-1 and TRBJ1-5; TRBD1 matches 7 bases. With 8 bases clipped from V and 7 bases from J, the junction kept 11 bases outside the gene matches. The CDR3 contains 14 residues. CDR1 and CDR2 (germline): MGHDK, SYGVNS. The CDR3: CASAPGQQGQPQHF. Here the CDR3 DNA reads TGTGCCAGCGCCCCGGGACAGCAGGGGCAGCCCCAGCATTTT.

The chain joins TRBV10-2 to TRBJ2-2; TRBD2 matches at 8 bases. The CDR3 consists of 14 residues. The V gene end was trimmed by 6 bases and the J gene end by 0 bases; junction bases not matched to a gene: 0. Germline V CDR1 and CDR2: WSHSY, SAAADI. The DNA of the CDR3 is TGCGCCAGCAGCGGGGGGGCGAACACCGGGGAGCTGTTTTTT. Translating it yields CASSGGANTGELFF.

The V gene is TRBV6-6, the J gene TRBJ1-3, with D perhaps matching TRBD1 (6 bases). V was pared by 2 bases and J by 0 bases, with 11 bases between. This CDR3 has 16 amino acids. Germline CDR1 and CDR2: MNHNY and SVGAGI (reference sequence). CDR3 in DNA: TGTGCCAGCAGTTACGGGGGACAAAACTCTGGAAACACCATATATTTT. Protein sequence: CASSYGGQNSGNTIYF.

This chain connects TRBV4-1 to TRBJ2-1; D may correspond to TRBD1 or TRBD2 (7 bases each). V was pared by 3 bases and J by 0 bases, with 15 bases between. CDR1 is MGHRA, CDR2 YSYEKL, per germline. This CDR3 has 17 amino acids. CDR3 sequence: CASSHPRGGSSYNEQFF. For the CDR3, the DNA is TGCGCCAGCAGCCACCCCAGGGGGGGCAGCTCCTACAATGAGCAGTTCTTC.

The count of this clone is one. CDR3 loop: CASRLQRWNTEAFF. As DNA, the CDR3 is TGTGCCAGCAGACTCCAGAGGTGGAACACTGAAGCTTTCTTT. The rearrangement joins TRBV6-5 to TRBJ1-1; D gene uncertain. Germline assignment: CDR1 MNHEY and CDR2 SVGAGI. CDR3 length: 14 residues. Deletions cut 6 bases from V and 1 base from J, with 12 bases between.

CDR3 DNA sequence: TGTGCCAGCAGCCAAAACACCGGGGAGCTGTTTTTT. This translates into CASSQNTGELFF. The rearrangement links TRBV11-2 to TRBJ2-2, with D hard to call. Looked up from germline, CDR1 is SGHAT and CDR2 is FQNNGV. Trimming pared 5 bases from V and 2 bases from J, leaving 3 bases between. The CDR3 runs to 12 residues.

This clone was recorded only once. The same CDR3 is also encoded by other DNA sequences in this sample. V gene TRBV7-2 combines with J gene TRBJ2-7, with a tentative D call TRBD2 (6 bases). This CDR3 region has 13 residues. The germline V gene encodes CDR1 SGHTA and CDR2 FQGNSA. The V end was cut by 3 bases, the J end by 0 bases, with 6 bases between. CDR3 loop: CASSLTSSYEQYF. Written as DNA, the CDR3 is TGTGCCAGCAGCTTGACTAGCTCCTACGAGCAGTACTTC. The variable domain in full, with the rest retrieved from reference TRBV7-2 and TRBJ2-7, is GAGVSQSPSNKVTEKGKDVELRCDPISGHTALYWYRQSLGQGLEFLIYFQGNSAPDKSGLPSDRFSAERTGGSVSTLTIQRTQQEDSAVYLCASSLTSSYEQYFGPGTRLTVT.

The genes are TRBV12-5 and TRBJ2-3; 15 bases agree with TRBD2. V dropped 1 base and J dropped 4; count of bases not matched to a gene: 0. Germline values: CDR1 LGHNT, CDR2 FRNRAP. This CDR3 has 16 residues. CDR3 bases: TGTGCTAGTGGTTTGGGGACTAGCGGGGGGGCAGATACGCAGTATTTT. Protein product: CASGLGTSGGADTQYF.

The chain is built from TRBV28 and TRBJ2-3; 10 positions agree with TRBD1. The CDR3 length is 18 residues. Germline V gene data show CDR1 as MDHEN and CDR2 as SYDVKM. The trim removed 4 bases at V and 4 bases at J, leaving 14 bases unmatched. This CDR3 reads CASSSHLPTGGSADTQYF. In DNA form, the CDR3 reads TGTGCCAGCAGTTCCCACCTCCCGACAGGGGGCTCGGCAGATACGCAGTATTTT.

The J gene is TRBJ2-7, the V gene TRBV4-3; perhaps TRBD1 as D (5 bases). The CDR3 runs to 15 residues. Trimming stripped 0 bases from V and 0 bases from J, with 9 bases between. Germline CDR1 is LGHNA and CDR2 is YSLEER. The CDR3 DNA follows: TGCGCCAGCAGCCAAGATCGGACACCCTCCTACGAGCAGTACTTC. Amino acids: CASSQDRTPSYEQYF.

This chain links TRBV4-3 with TRBJ2-3; no clear D gene. Looked up from germline, CDR1 is LGHNA and CDR2 is YSLEER. The CDR3 extends over 17 amino acids. With 0 bases removed from V and 2 bases from J, the gap between germline ends came to 15 bases. The CDR3 sequence: CASSQDPPQSHTDTQYF. CDR3 in DNA: TGCGCCAGCAGCCAAGACCCCCCACAGAGCCACACAGATACGCAGTATTTT.